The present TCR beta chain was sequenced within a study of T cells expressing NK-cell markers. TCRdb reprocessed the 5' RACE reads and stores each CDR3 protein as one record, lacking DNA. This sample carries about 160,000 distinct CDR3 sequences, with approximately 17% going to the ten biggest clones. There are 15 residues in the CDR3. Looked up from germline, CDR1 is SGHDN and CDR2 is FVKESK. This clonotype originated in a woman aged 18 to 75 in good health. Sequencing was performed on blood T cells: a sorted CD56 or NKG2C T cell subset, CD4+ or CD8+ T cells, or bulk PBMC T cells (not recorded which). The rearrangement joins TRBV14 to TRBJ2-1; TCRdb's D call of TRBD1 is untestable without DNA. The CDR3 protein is CASSRYYGARDEQFF.